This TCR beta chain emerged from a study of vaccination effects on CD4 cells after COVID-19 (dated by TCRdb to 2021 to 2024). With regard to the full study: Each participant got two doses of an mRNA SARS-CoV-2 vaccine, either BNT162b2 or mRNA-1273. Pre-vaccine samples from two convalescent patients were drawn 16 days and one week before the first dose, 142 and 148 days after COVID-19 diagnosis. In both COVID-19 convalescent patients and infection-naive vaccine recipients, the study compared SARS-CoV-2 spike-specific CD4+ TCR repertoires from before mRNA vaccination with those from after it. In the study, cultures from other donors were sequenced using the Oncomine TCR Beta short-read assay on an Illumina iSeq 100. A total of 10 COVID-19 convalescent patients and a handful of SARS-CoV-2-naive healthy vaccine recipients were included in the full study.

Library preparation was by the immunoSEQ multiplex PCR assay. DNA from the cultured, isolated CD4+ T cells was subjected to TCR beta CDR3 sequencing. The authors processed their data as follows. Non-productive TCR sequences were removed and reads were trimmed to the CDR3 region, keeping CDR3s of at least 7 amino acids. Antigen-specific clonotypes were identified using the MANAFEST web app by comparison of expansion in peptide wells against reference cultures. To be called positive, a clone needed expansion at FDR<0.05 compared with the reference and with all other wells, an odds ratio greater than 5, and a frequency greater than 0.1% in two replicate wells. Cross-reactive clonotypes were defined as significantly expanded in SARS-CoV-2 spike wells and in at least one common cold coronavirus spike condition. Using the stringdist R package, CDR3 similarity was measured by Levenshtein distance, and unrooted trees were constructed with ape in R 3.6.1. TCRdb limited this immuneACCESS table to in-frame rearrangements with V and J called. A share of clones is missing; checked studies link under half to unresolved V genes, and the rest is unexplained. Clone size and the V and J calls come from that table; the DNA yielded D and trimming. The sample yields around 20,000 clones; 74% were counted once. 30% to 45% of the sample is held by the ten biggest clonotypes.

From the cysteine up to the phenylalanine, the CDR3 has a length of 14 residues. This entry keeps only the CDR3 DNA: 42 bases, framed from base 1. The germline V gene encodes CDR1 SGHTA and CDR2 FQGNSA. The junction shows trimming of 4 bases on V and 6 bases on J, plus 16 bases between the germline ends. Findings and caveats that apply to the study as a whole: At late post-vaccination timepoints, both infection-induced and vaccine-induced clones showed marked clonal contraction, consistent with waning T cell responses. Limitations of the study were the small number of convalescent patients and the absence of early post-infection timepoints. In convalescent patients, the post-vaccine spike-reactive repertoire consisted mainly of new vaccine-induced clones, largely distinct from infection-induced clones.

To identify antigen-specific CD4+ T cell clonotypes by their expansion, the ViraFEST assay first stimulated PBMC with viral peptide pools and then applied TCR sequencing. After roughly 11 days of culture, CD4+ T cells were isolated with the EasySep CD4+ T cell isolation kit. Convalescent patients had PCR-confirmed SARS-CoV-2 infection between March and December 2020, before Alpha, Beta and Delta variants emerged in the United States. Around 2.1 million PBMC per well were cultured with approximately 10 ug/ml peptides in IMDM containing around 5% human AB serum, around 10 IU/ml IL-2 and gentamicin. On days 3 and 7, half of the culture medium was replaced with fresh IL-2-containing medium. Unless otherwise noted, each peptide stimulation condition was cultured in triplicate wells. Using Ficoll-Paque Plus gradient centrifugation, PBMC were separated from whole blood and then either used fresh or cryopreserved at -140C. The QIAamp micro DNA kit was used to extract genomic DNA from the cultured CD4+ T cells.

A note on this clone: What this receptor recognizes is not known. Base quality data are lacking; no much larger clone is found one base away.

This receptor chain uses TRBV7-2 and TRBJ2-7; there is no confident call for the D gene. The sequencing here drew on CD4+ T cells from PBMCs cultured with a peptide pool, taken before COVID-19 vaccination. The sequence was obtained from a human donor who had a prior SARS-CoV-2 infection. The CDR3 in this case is CASSSNHGLSEQYF. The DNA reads TGTGCCAGCAGCTCCAACCACGGGTTGAGCGAGCAGTACTTC.